Each of the 22 T cell receptor beta chains below was sequenced from the same sample in a study of lymphopenia after photon versus proton radiotherapy. The assay was immunoSEQ multiplex PCR, and TCRdb's table has in-frame clones only and misses some. The repertoire holds about 50,000 clones, with more than 70% as singletons. Sequencing was performed on peripheral blood, taken from a patient treated with photon-based radiotherapy. These receptors were obtained from a man aged 50 to 59 with gastric cancer.

This clone has just a few counts. The chain links TRBV10-3 to TRBJ2-1; D is ambiguous. Trimming stripped 2 bases from V and 6 bases from J, with 8 bases between. The germline CDR1 and CDR2 sequences are ENHRY and SYGVKD. The CDR3 totals 13 residues. The CDR3, as DNA: TGTGCCATCAGTGAGCCCCTCACCAATGAGCAGTTCTTC. Amino acids: CAISEPLTNEQFF.

This chain joins TRBV30 and TRBJ2-2; D unclear. Germline assignment: CDR1 GTSNPN and CDR2 SVGIG (reference sequence). The V end lost 5 bases, the J end lost 7 bases, and 11 bases lay between the germline ends. The CDR3 sequence is 12 residues long. CDR3 protein: CAWGKDHGELFF. Written as DNA, the CDR3 is TGTGCCTGGGGGAAGGATCACGGGGAGCTGTTTTTT.

The chain carries TRBV9 and TRBJ2-7; maybe TRBD2 (5 bases). The CDR3 is 14 amino acids. V gave up 4 bases and J gave up 5 bases, with 16 bases separating them. CDR1 and CDR2 from the germline V gene are SGDLS and YYNGEE. In DNA, the CDR3 is TGTGCCAGCAGCCCCCGGCCGCGGGCGGACGAGCAGTACTTC. Its translation: CASSPRPRADEQYF.

This clone was found once. The chain links TRBV4-1 to TRBJ2-1; tentative D call: TRBD2 (5 bases). Germline V lookup: CDR1 MGHRA, CDR2 YSYEKL. V lost 1 base, J lost 7 bases, and 14 bases lay in between. The CDR3 loop spans 15 amino acids. The CDR3 nucleotides read TGCGCCAGCAGCCAAGGGATCGCTCGGGGAAATGAGCAGTTCTTC. This encodes CASSQGIARGNEQFF.

V is TRBV20-1 and J is TRBJ1-1, with D unresolved. V was trimmed by 6 bases and J by 8 bases, leaving 13 bases between them. Germline CDR1 reads DFQATT; CDR2 reads SNEGSKA (reference sequence). The CDR3 covers 11 residues. The CDR3 DNA reads TGCAGTGCGTTTCCAGAGGCGGAAGCTTTCTTT. Its protein is CSAFPEAEAFF.

As DNA, the CDR3 is TGCGCCAGCAGTCCCGGGACTGGTACCTACAATGAGCAGTTCTTC. Its protein product is CASSPGTGTYNEQFF. V is TRBV10-2 and J is TRBJ2-1; D perhaps matches TRBD2 (6 bases). This CDR3 is 15 amino acids long. The germline gives CDR1 WSHSY, CDR2 SAAADI. V was shortened by 5 bases and J by 2 bases, with 13 bases between the two germline ends.

This clone was seen only once. The CDR3 DNA sequence: TGTGCCAGCAGCTTAGAGGGCGAAAGCAATCAGCCCCAGCATTTT. This gives the protein CASSLEGESNQPQHF. The chain joins TRBV7-2 to TRBJ1-5; D gene uncertain. The CDR3 has 15 residues. Trimming removed 1 base at V and 1 base at J, with 8 bases between. Germline CDR1 and CDR2: SGHTA and FQGNSA.

CDR3 amino acids: CSVATGGYGYTF. The DNA for the CDR3 is TGCAGCGTTGCGACAGGGGGCTATGGCTACACCTTC. The chain is built from TRBV29-1 and TRBJ1-2; TRBD1 aligns across 9 bases. CDR3 length: 12 amino acids. Germline lookup yields CDR1 SQVTM and CDR2 ANQGSEA. The J segment lost 4 bases and the V segment lost 4 bases, leaving 1 base of the junction unmatched.

The chain couples TRBV7-2 to TRBJ1-1; 11 nucleotides match TRBD1. The ends lost 6 bases at V and 6 bases at J; junction bases unmatched: 6. The CDR3 runs 14 residues. CDR1 is SGHTA and CDR2 is FQGNSA in the germline V gene. In DNA, the CDR3 is TGTGCCAGCAGTGGACAGGGGGCGATGTCTGAAGCTTTCTTT. Translation gives CASSGQGAMSEAFF.

The genes are TRBV5-1 and TRBJ2-2; D is possibly TRBD1 (5 bases). V was trimmed by 3 bases and J by 4 bases, leaving 19 bases between them. Per germline, CDR1 SGHRS and CDR2 YFSETQ. The CDR3 consists of 17 residues. Written as DNA, the CDR3 is TGCGCCAGCAGCTCTACCCCGTTTGCAGGGATCACCGGGGAGCTGTTTTTT. This translates into CASSSTPFAGITGELFF.

The rearrangement links TRBV5-1 to TRBJ2-5; D gene uncertain. Matching the DNA end better, TRBJ2-7 makes the J call doubtful. Germline CDR1 SGHRS, CDR2 YFSETQ. This CDR3 comprises 15 residues. The CDR3 spells CASSLGEVYSYEQYF. Written as DNA, the CDR3 is TGCGCCAGCAGCTTGGGCGAGGTGTACTCCTACGAGCAGTACTTC.

This CDR3 is CASSLRGGETQYF. The CDR3 DNA is TGCGCCAGCAGCTTGAGGGGTGGAGAGACCCAGTACTTC. V is TRBV5-1 and J is TRBJ2-5, with D possibly TRBD1 on 5 matching bases. This CDR3 is 13 amino acids long. Trimming took 1 base from V and 4 from J, leaving 8 bases between them. Germline loops: CDR1 SGHRS, CDR2 YFSETQ.

This sequence joins TRBV5-5 and TRBJ2-7; possible D gene TRBD2, 6 bases. V lost 2 bases, J lost 6 bases, and 18 bases lay in between. CDR3 length: 15 residues. The germline V gene encodes CDR1 SGHKS and CDR2 YYEKEE (reference sequence). CDR3: CASSLGRDWGFEQYF. CDR3 DNA sequence: TGTGCCAGCAGCTTAGGGCGGGACTGGGGGTTCGAGCAGTACTTC.

The V call is TRBV30, the J call TRBJ1-2; the D gene is possibly TRBD1 (5 bases). Deletions cut 0 bases from V and 5 bases from J, with 10 bases between. The CDR3 has 13 amino acids. Germline-derived CDR1 and CDR2 are GTSNPN and SVGIG (reference sequence). In DNA, the CDR3 is TGTGCCTGGAGTGTACAAGGGACGTATGGCTACACCTTC. This gives the protein CAWSVQGTYGYTF. The whole variable domain, filled in from reference TRBV30 and TRBJ1-2, reads SQTIHQWPATLVQPVGSPLSLECTVEGTSNPNLYWYRQAAGRGLQLLFYSVGIGQISSEVPQNLSASRPQDRQFILSSKKLLLSDSGFYLCAWSVQGTYGYTFGSGTRLTVV.

A few counts support this clone. The chain combines TRBV11-2 with TRBJ2-7, with D tentatively TRBD1 or TRBD2 (5 bases each). Germline CDR1 and CDR2: SGHAT and FQNNGV. V was pared by 4 bases and J by 1 base, with 11 bases between. This CDR3 region has 14 residues. Here the CDR3 DNA reads TGTGCCAGCAGCTCCTGGGACGGATCCTACGAGCAGTACTTC. As protein: CASSSWDGSYEQYF.

This rearrangement joins TRBV5-1 to TRBJ2-6, with 8 bases lining up with TRBD1. J was trimmed by 4 bases and V by 4 bases; bases with no gene match: 4. The germline CDR1 and CDR2 sequences are SGHRS and YFSETQ. This CDR3 spans 15 amino acids. The DNA for the CDR3 is TGCGCCAGCAGCGGACAGGGCTGGGGGGCCAACGTCCTGACTTTC. Translating it yields CASSGQGWGANVLTF.

The chain joins TRBV6-6 to TRBJ1-1; TRBD1 might be the D (5 bases). Germline assignment: CDR1 MNHNY and CDR2 SVGAGI (reference sequence). V lost 7 bases and J 0 bases, leaving 15 bases between the germline ends. The CDR3 sequence is 15 residues long. CDR3 in amino acids: CASTYGGDLNTEAFF. CDR3 DNA sequence: TGTGCCAGCACCTACGGAGGGGACCTGAACACTGAAGCTTTCTTT.

This sequence joins TRBV7-2 and TRBJ2-7, with D perhaps matching TRBD1 (5 bases). Deletions cut 5 bases from V and 9 bases from J, with 23 bases between. The CDR3 is 15 amino acids. From germline, CDR1 is SGHTA and CDR2 FQGNSA. This CDR3 is CASSVGGGYPTGQYF. Here the CDR3 DNA reads TGTGCCAGCAGCGTCGGCGGTGGATACCCTACAGGGCAGTACTTC.

A single count supports this clone. The chain employs TRBV2 and TRBJ1-2; 8 bases align to TRBD1. The junction had 5 bases not matched to a gene; V was cut back by 5 bases and J by 0 bases. This CDR3 comprises 15 residues. CDR1 and CDR2 from the germline V gene are SNHLY and FYNNEI. The DNA for the CDR3 is TGTGCCAGCAGTCCCCAGGGGGCAGCTAACTATGGCTACACCTTC. This sequence encodes CASSPQGAANYGYTF.

The V and J genes are TRBV11-2 and TRBJ2-7; 8 bases fit TRBD2. The CDR3 runs to 16 residues. In germline, CDR1 is SGHAT, CDR2 FQNNGV. Trimming removed 6 bases from V and 6 bases from J; junction bases left unmatched: 16. The CDR3 DNA is TGTGCCAGCAGGACCTACCAAGCGGGAGACGTGGGCGAGCAGTACTTC. Residues: CASRTYQAGDVGEQYF.

This chain uses TRBV7-2 with TRBJ1-1, with D uncertain. The CDR3 is 13 residues long. Germline CDR1 is SGHTA and CDR2 is FQGNSA. The germline V and J ends were trimmed by 2 bases and 1 base, with 5 bases remaining between them. The CDR3, as DNA: TGTGCCAGCAGCTTAATTAAGAACACTGAAGCTTTCTTT. Its protein product is CASSLIKNTEAFF.

V and J are TRBV25-1 and TRBJ2-5; no reliable D call. V shed 1 base and J shed 2 bases, with 8 bases lying between them. This CDR3 contains 14 residues. Looked up from germline, CDR1 is MGHDK and CDR2 is SYGVNS. In DNA form, the CDR3 reads TGTGCCAGCAGTGAATCGGTGCTGCAAGAGACCCAGTACTTC. Its protein product is CASSESVLQETQYF.